The 3 T cell receptor beta chains reported below all come from one sample, sequenced in a study of T cell responses to AZD1222 COVID-19 vaccine. Here immunoSEQ multiplex PCR was the method, and the copy in TCRdb shows in-frame clones only, minus some. The sample carries around 89,000 clones, just over 90% recorded once. Sequenced here: peripheral blood, sampled on day 0 of AZD1222 vaccination. The receptors come from an adult in good health.

The chain links TRBV11-2 to TRBJ2-3; 9 positions agree with TRBD1. Germline trimming cut 5 bases from V and 1 base from J; bases unmatched to any gene: 4. Germline CDR1 and CDR2: SGHAT and FQNNGV. The CDR3 is 15 residues long. The CDR3 nucleotides read TGTGCCAGCAGCCCGAGGACAGGGGGCACAGATACGCAGTATTTT. Its protein is CASSPRTGGTDTQYF.

The chain carries TRBV10-3 and TRBJ2-7, with D unresolved. CDR3 length: 14 residues. Trimming removed 2 bases from V and 5 bases from J, with 13 bases in between. Germline values: CDR1 ENHRY, CDR2 SYGVKD. This CDR3 reads CAISEGGGPHEQYF. CDR3 bases: TGTGCCATCAGTGAGGGCGGCGGCCCTCACGAGCAGTACTTC.

The chain carries TRBV4-3 and TRBJ1-3; no firm D call. Per germline, CDR1 LGHNA and CDR2 YSLEER. This CDR3 contains 16 residues. V dropped 0 bases and J dropped 3 bases, with 12 bases sitting between them. The CDR3 region is CASSQEWGRYGNTIYF. As DNA, the CDR3 is TGCGCCAGCAGCCAAGAGTGGGGAAGGTATGGAAACACCATATATTTT.